This entry features one TCR beta chain sequence. Its antigen is currently unknown. At one boundary the junction diverges from the germline segment, which might be a read error. This sample is drawn from a study of CD8+CD57+ T cells in acquired aplastic anemia. Study-wide background: Isolated CD4+ and CD8+ cells, once sorted, yielded DNA averaging about 3.2 ug. Average CD4+ read depth in healthy donors was approximately 9.9 million reads.

Germline CDR1 is SGHRS and CDR2 is YFSETQ. The CDR3 contains 17 residues. Whole-study findings and limits: Patients and controls shared just under 30 CD8+ CDR3 sequences, highly expressed in patients.

Profiling that covered TCR beta VDJ and CDR3 relied on genomic DNA as its template. MiXCR was run by TCRdb on the reads, yielding one entry per CDR3 protein. The sample consists of roughly 190,000 distinct CDR3 sequences, approximately 50% of them appearing once. The V and J genes are TRBV5-1 and TRBJ2-7; D unclear. The source is a human donor in good health, serving as a control. Sequencing input: sorted CD4+, CD8+, or CD8+CD57+ T cells (not recorded which) from PBMCs. Here the CDR3 reads CTSSLAVFSASHYEQYF. CDR3 coding DNA: TGCACCAGCAGCTTGGCGGTGTTCAGTGCCAGCCACTACGAGCAGTACTTC.